This note documents a single TCR beta chain sequence. The time point: pre-treatment sample, taken before nivolumab and TIL therapy. Pleural nodules or supraclavicular lymph nodes made up most of the excised metastases sampled. Patients then received nivolumab; progressors got lymphodepletion, TIL and IL-2. The data originate from a study of TIL therapy for anti-PD-1-resistant metastatic lung cancer. Germline trimming cut 6 bases from V and 1 base from J; bases unmatched to any gene: 9. The CDR3 is 15 residues long. Germline values: CDR1 ENHRY, CDR2 SYGVKD. Sequencing used immunoSEQ v3. Measured with immunoSEQ multiplex PCR; TCRdb has only the in-frame clones, and not every one. The repertoire holds tens of thousands of clones, 70% to 85% seen once, with around 5.9% in the top ten.

The chain recombines TRBV10-3 with TRBJ2-7; 7 positions agree with TRBD1. The sequenced sample was tumor tissue, obtained at baseline. The sequence came from a person between 30 and 79 years old with non-small cell lung cancer. The DNA of the CDR3 is TGTGCCATCAGCCTCGACAGGGCTAGTTCCTACGAGCAGTACTTC. Protein sequence: CAISLDRASSYEQYF.